These T cell receptor beta chains were read from a single sample in a study of identifying expanded T cells in peripheral blood. The protocol was immunoSEQ multiplex PCR, while the TCRdb copy is restricted to in-frame clones and leaves out a portion. In the table there are about 81,000 clones, around 83% of which are singletons. Sequencing was performed on blood. These receptors were collected from a person aged 18 to 70 in good health. The conserved cysteine and the conserved F or W are not part of the CDR3 here.

TRBV6-1	TRBJ1-1	12	ASTLTQGNTEAF
TRBV27	TRBJ2-2	15	ASSRDADGWGTGELF
TRBV27	TRBJ2-7	12	ASSLEGDGYEQY
TRBV9	TRBJ2-7	13	ASSVGAPLAYEQY
TRBV7-2	TRBJ2-7	10	ASSPSDYEQY
TRBV28	TRBJ1-3	10	AWGSSGNTIY
TRBV7-9	TRBJ2-1	11	ASSLLEYNEQF
TRBV28	TRBJ2-5	13	ASSSAGSTQETQY
TRBV7-9	TRBJ1-1	12	ASSLVDAQGVRL
TRBV9	TRBJ2-2	11	ASSVVDTGELF
TRBV4-2	TRBJ2-3	18	ASSQVRLAGGPGNTDTQY
TRBV18	TRBJ2-1	11	ASSPPLAGDQF
TRBV9	TRBJ1-3	11	ASSMDTGNTIY
TRBV27	TRBJ2-7	11	ASSPQNSGEQY
TRBV29-1	TRBJ1-2	11	SVEDYRHYGYT
TRBV28	TRBJ1-1	13	ASSLLARGSTEAF
TRBV6-1	TRBJ1-1	9	ASSRTGGAF
TRBV5-1	TRBJ1-1	10	ASSSQGTEAF
TRBV28	TRBJ1-2	15	ASSFKRTGPTNYGYT
TRBV19	TRBJ1-4	13	ASSLRHNGNEKLF
TRBV23-1	TRBJ1-1	11	ASSHYKNTEAF
TRBV9	TRBJ2-5	14	ASSKTGTAYQETQY
TRBV7-9	TRBJ1-5	12	ASSLSTGDQPQH
TRBV6-5	TRBJ2-3	11	ASRRPSTDTQY
TRBV5-1	TRBJ1-1	13	ASSSDPGGSAEAF
TRBV18	TRBJ2-2	12	ASSIGADTGELF
TRBV2	TRBJ1-1	17	ASSESVYRGKDPNTEAF
TRBV2	TRBJ2-5	12	ASSEVRQQETQY
TRBV29-1	TRBJ2-7	10	SVGTPLGEQY
TRBV4-1	TRBJ2-3	14	ASSRTGTGSTDTQY
TRBV6-5	TRBJ2-1	12	ASGSAGDHNEQF
TRBV7-9	TRBJ2-7	10	ASSSDGDEQY
TRBV19	TRBJ2-7	12	ASSTQDRPYEQY
TRBV9	TRBJ2-7	13	ASSFSGNWGREQY
TRBV7-8	TRBJ1-2	14	ASSLDFTTTNYGYT
TRBV4-3	TRBJ1-2	13	ASSQERGTGYGYT
TRBV19	TRBJ2-7	13	ASSMGGPRSYEQY
TRBV2	TRBJ2-1	11	ASSGDRYNEQF
TRBV19	TRBJ2-7	13	ASSIDPGRLYEQY